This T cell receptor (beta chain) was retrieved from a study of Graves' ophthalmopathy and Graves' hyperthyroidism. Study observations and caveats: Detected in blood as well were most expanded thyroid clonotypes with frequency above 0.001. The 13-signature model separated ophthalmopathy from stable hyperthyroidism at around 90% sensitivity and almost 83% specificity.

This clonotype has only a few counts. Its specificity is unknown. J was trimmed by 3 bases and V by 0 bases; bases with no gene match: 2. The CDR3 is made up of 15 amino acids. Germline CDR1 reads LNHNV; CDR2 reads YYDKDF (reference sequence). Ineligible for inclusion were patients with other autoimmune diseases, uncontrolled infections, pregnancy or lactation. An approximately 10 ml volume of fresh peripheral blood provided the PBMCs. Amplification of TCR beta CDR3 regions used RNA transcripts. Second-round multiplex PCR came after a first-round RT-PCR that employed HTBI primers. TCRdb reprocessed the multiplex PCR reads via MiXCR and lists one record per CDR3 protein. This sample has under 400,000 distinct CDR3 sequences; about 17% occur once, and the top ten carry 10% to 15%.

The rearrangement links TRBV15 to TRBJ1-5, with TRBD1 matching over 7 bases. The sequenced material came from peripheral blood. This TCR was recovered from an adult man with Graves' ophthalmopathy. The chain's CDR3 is CATSRDKGANQPQHF. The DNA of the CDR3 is TGTGCCACCAGCAGAGATAAGGGGGCCAATCAGCCCCAGCATTTT.